These 17 T cell receptor beta chains share one sample of origin, sequenced in a study of cytomegalovirus exposure and HLA in healthy donors. 13 Jbeta primers and 60 Vbeta primers were used for the PCR. Using immunoSEQ multiplex PCR, the repertoire was profiled, and TCRdb retains in-frame clones only, with some absent. Of just over 150,000 clones in the sample, roughly 82% were seen once. Sequences were obtained from PBMCs. The receptors come from a woman between 45 and 65 years old in good health and CMV-seropositive.

The J gene is TRBJ1-5, the V gene TRBV4-2; 9 nucleotides match TRBD1. Germline loops: CDR1 LGHNA, CDR2 YNFKEQ. CDR3 length equals 16 residues. J was trimmed by 4 bases and V by 0 bases; bases with no gene match: 4. CDR3 sequence (DNA): TGTGCCAGCAGCCAAGACGGGACAGGGAGGAATCAGCCCCAGCATTTT. Protein: CASSQDGTGRNQPQHF.

The CDR3 nucleotides are TGTGCCAGTACAAAGACAGGGGGCGACTATGGCTACACCTTC. Its translation is CASTKTGGDYGYTF. The rearrangement links TRBV28 to TRBJ1-2, with 10 bases aligning to TRBD1. In germline, CDR1 is MDHEN, CDR2 SYDVKM. The CDR3 extends over 14 amino acids. With 9 bases clipped from V and 3 bases from J, the junction kept 7 bases outside the gene matches.

The chain carries TRBV11-2 and TRBJ1-2, with 9 bases lining up with TRBD1. The V and J ends lost 0 bases and 4 bases, in that order; junction bases with no gene match: 3. The CDR3 length is 15 residues. Germline values: CDR1 SGHAT, CDR2 FQNNGV. The CDR3 reads CASSLEQGALYGYTF. The CDR3 coding sequence is TGTGCCAGCAGCTTAGAACAGGGGGCCCTCTATGGCTACACCTTC.

The count of this clone is one. The chain uses TRBV5-1 and TRBJ1-4; no firm D call. CDR1 and CDR2 from the germline V gene are SGHRS and YFSETQ. This CDR3 contains 15 residues. V was pared by 5 bases and J by 4 bases, with 15 bases between. The chain's CDR3 is CASRQTGKNNEKLFF. In nucleotides, the CDR3 is TGCGCCAGCAGACAAACCGGGAAAAATAATGAAAAACTGTTTTTT.

For this clone: At one end the junction does not follow the germline gene, possibly because of a read error. This chain joins TRBV7-7 and TRBJ2-3; no firm D call. Looked up from germline, CDR1 is SSHAT and CDR2 is FNYEAQ (reference sequence). The CDR3 sequence is 14 residues long. The CDR3 region has the DNA TGTGCTAGCAGCTTAGGTTTCCCGGGAGATACGCAGTATTTT. Translated, it gives CASSLGFPGDTQYF.

J is TRBJ2-1 and V is TRBV7-9; 8 bases fit TRBD1. This CDR3 spans 12 amino acids. Trimming cost V 5 bases and J 9 bases; bases outside gene matches: 3. Germline CDR1 reads SEHNR; CDR2 reads FQNEAQ (reference sequence). This CDR3 reads CASSKQGGEQFF. The CDR3 bases are TGTGCCAGCAGCAAACAGGGGGGTGAGCAGTTCTTC.

The genes are TRBV5-1 and TRBJ1-4; 8 nucleotides match TRBD1. The CDR3 runs 15 residues. V shed 3 bases and J 8 bases; nucleotides not matched to a gene: 9. CDR1 is SGHRS and CDR2 is YFSETQ in the germline V gene. CDR3 amino acids: CASSYGQGDGEKLFF. Written as DNA, the CDR3 is TGCGCCAGCAGCTATGGACAGGGAGATGGAGAAAAACTGTTTTTT.

The chain links TRBV7-9 to TRBJ2-2, with 7 bases fitting TRBD1. The CDR3 length is 15 residues. The V gene's germline CDR1 is SEHNR and CDR2 FQNEAQ (reference sequence). With V trimmed by 4 bases and J by 3 bases, 5 bases remained unmatched. The CDR3 DNA sequence: TGTGCCAGCAGCTCCCCGACAGGGTACACCGGGGAGCTGTTTTTT. This encodes CASSSPTGYTGELFF.

This clone was seen only a few times. The chain recombines TRBV5-8 with TRBJ2-1; D perhaps matches TRBD2 (6 bases). V was cut by 1 base and J by 2 bases, with 10 bases left in between. The CDR3 is 15 residues long. Germline V lookup: CDR1 SGHTS, CDR2 YDEGEE. CDR3: CASSLRGTTYNEQFF. The CDR3 nucleotides are TGTGCCAGCAGCTTGCGGGGGACCACCTACAATGAGCAGTTCTTC. The entire variable domain, with the rest obtained from reference TRBV5-8 and TRBJ2-1, is as follows: EAGVTQSPTHLIKTRGQQATLRCSPISGHTSVYWYQQALGLGLQFLLWYDEGEERNRGNFPPRFSGRQFPNYSSELNVNALELEDSALYLCASSLRGTTYNEQFFGPGTRLTVL.

The CDR3 DNA is TGTGCCAGCACCCGCCGGCAGGGCTCCTACGAGCAGTACTTC. Its protein is CASTRRQGSYEQYF. The chain is built from TRBV2 and TRBJ2-7; D perhaps matches TRBD1 (5 bases). V was trimmed by 7 bases and J by 0 bases, leaving 13 bases between them. Germline assignment: CDR1 SNHLY and CDR2 FYNNEI. The CDR3 contains 14 residues.

The table lists this clone with a few counts. The chain uses TRBV10-2 and TRBJ2-3, with D perhaps TRBD2 (5 bases). The ends were cut back, 3 bases at V and 1 base at J, with 11 bases in the middle. Germline CDR1 and CDR2: WSHSY and SAAADI. The CDR3 is made up of 15 amino acids. As DNA, the CDR3 is TGCGCCAGCAGTGACGGACTGGGCCGCACAGATACGCAGTATTTT. Its translation is CASSDGLGRTDTQYF.

The chain couples TRBV7-8 to TRBJ2-6; possible D gene TRBD2, 6 bases. Trimming stripped 5 bases from V and 3 bases from J, with 14 bases between. This CDR3 spans 16 amino acids. In germline, CDR1 is SGHVS, CDR2 FQNEAQ. The CDR3 DNA reads TGTGCCAGCAGCCTCCAACGGGGGAGTGGGGCCAACGTCCTGACTTTC. The encoded protein is CASSLQRGSGANVLTF.

This clone was observed a few times. The chain couples TRBV5-1 to TRBJ2-7, with D possibly matching TRBD1 (6 bases). V lost 0 bases and J 6 bases, leaving 10 bases between the germline ends. This CDR3 is 13 amino acids long. Per germline, CDR1 SGHRS and CDR2 YFSETQ. CDR3 protein: CASSLAGVSEQYF. CDR3 DNA sequence: TGCGCCAGCAGCTTGGCAGGGGTAAGCGAGCAGTACTTC.

DNA for the CDR3: TGCAGTGCTAGAGGAGAGGTTGAAGCTTTCTTT. It encodes CSARGEVEAFF. The chain has TRBV20-1 and TRBJ1-1; D is unclear. Germline V gene lookup returns CDR1 DFQATT and CDR2 SNEGSKA (reference sequence). The CDR3 sequence is 11 residues long. V lost 1 base and J 7 bases, leaving 7 bases between the germline ends.

This clone was detected once. The chain has TRBV27 and TRBJ1-1; TRBD1 is a possible D gene (5 bases). Germline V gene lookup returns CDR1 MNHEY and CDR2 SMNVEV (reference sequence). The CDR3 consists of 15 residues. Trimming shortened V by 2 bases and J by 11 bases, and 21 bases separated the two germline ends. The CDR3 sequence is CASSLVGGPGGNAFF. CDR3 nucleotide sequence: TGTGCCAGCAGTTTAGTCGGGGGACCAGGAGGCAATGCTTTCTTT.

This rearrangement joins TRBV6-6 to TRBJ2-7; maybe TRBD1 (5 bases). In germline, CDR1 is MNHNY, CDR2 SVGAGI (reference sequence). The CDR3 runs 13 residues. Trimming removed 3 bases from V and 4 bases from J, with 10 bases in between. CDR3 in DNA: TGTGCCAGCAGTTATACAGGCAGGTACGAGCAGTACTTC. As protein: CASSYTGRYEQYF.

The rearrangement uses TRBV13 and TRBJ1-5; a weak D match, TRBD1 (5 bases). The CDR3 spans 15 residues. Germline-derived CDR1 and CDR2 are PRHDT and FYEKMQ (reference sequence). Trimming took 3 bases from V and 3 from J, leaving 12 bases between them. The CDR3 DNA reads TGTGCCAGCAGCTTGGGGGGGGGAGACAATCAGCCCCAGCATTTT. Amino acid sequence: CASSLGGGDNQPQHF.